This T cell receptor beta chain came from a study of T-cell memory formation after mild COVID-19. TCRdb called the 5' RACE reads again in MiXCR, with one record for every CDR3 protein. This table has around 190,000 distinct CDR3 sequences, approximately 17% appearing once. CDR1 is SGHNT, CDR2 YYREEE, per germline (reference sequence). V was cut by 0 bases and J by 0 bases, with 12 bases left in between. The CDR3 has 16 residues. Sequenced sample: PBMCs or a T cell subset sorted from them (not recorded which). The TCR was taken from a man between 18 and 29 years old who had mild COVID-19 (a few samples of this study predate the infection). Cell type and time point are not known. The chain recombines TRBV5-4 with TRBJ1-1; D ambiguous. The CDR3 DNA sequence: TGTGCCAGCAGCTTGGCAGGATGGGGTATGAACACTGAAGCTTTCTTT. Amino acid sequence: CASSLAGWGMNTEAFF. Combining the CDR3 with reference TRBV5-4 and TRBJ1-1 gives the whole variable domain ETGVTQSPTHLIKTRGQQVTLRCSSQSGHNTVSWYQQALGQGPQFIFQYYREEENGRGNFPPRFSGLQFPNYSSELNVNALELDDSALYLCASSLAGWGMNTEAFFGQGTRLTVV.